This is a list of T cell receptor beta chains from one sample in a study of identical twins. TCRdb re-analysed the 5' RACE reads in MiXCR, keeping a single row per CDR3 protein. The sample consists of 450,000 or so distinct CDR3 sequences, 11% to 15% of them appearing once. The sample also formed part of further work on yellow fever vaccine responses in identical twins.

The specimen sequenced was CD4+ T cells sorted from blood. The receptors stem from a woman in her late teens or twenties in good health. CDR3s leave out the opening cysteine and the closing phenylalanine or tryptophan. The order of the fields is CDR3 protein, clone size, J gene, V gene, D gene. A D gene is named only where the DNA matches it firmly. A clone size is listed for some rows: how often the clone was seen (once, few, many), or a class if it is expanded.

SAPWTSRSTDTQY | few | TRBJ2-3 | TRBV20-1 | TRBD2
ASSLGVAVVLTDTQY | few | TRBJ2-3 | TRBV4-1 | .
ASSSRGQARGTGELF | . | TRBJ2-2 | TRBV11-2 | .
ASSSYRTDSYEQY | few | TRBJ2-7 | TRBV28 | .
SARDLVRGREQF | few | TRBJ2-1 | TRBV20-1 | .
ASSTRDRGPYEQY | few | TRBJ2-7 | TRBV21-1 | .
ASSLGQWGEQF | few | TRBJ2-1 | TRBV5-1 | .
ASSLLVVSNTGELF | . | TRBJ2-2 | TRBV28 | .
ATSSVGDKQY | few | TRBJ2-7 | TRBV15 | .
ASSLSGGVGYEQY | . | TRBJ2-7 | TRBV27 | TRBD1
SARDLDRGYLPTDTQY | few | TRBJ2-3 | TRBV20-1 | TRBD1
ATSREGDKGTDTQY | once | TRBJ2-3 | TRBV15 | .
SAREGSGWFYEQY | . | TRBJ2-7 | TRBV20-1 | .
ASSSGTGTEAF | . | TRBJ1-1 | TRBV18 | .
ASSPTGGHTDTQY | . | TRBJ2-3 | TRBV5-1 | TRBD1
ASSRSVGGGGYEQY | . | TRBJ2-7 | TRBV6-1 | .
ATSDHRQGQETQY | . | TRBJ2-5 | TRBV24-1 | TRBD1
AWSVGGTHGELF | few | TRBJ2-2 | TRBV30 | .
ASSLKGHVGVTYYEQF | many | TRBJ2-1 | TRBV11-2 | .
ASSFGALYEQY | few | TRBJ2-7 | TRBV28 | .
ASSYGQGGHEQY | . | TRBJ2-7 | TRBV6-5 | TRBD1
ASSLSPGLSGANVLT | few | TRBJ2-6 | TRBV6-5 | .
ASTALGEKHTDTQY | . | TRBJ2-3 | TRBV27 | .
ASSEALLQPQH | . | TRBJ1-5 | TRBV6-1 | .
ASTQIGGDNEQF | . | TRBJ2-1 | TRBV3-1 | TRBD2
ASSPSSLSYNEQF | . | TRBJ2-1 | TRBV11-3 | .
ATSDPRPGSTDTQY | . | TRBJ2-3 | TRBV24-1 | .
AISSGTRPEEQY | few | TRBJ2-7 | TRBV10-3 | .
ASSLAQISGANVLT | . | TRBJ2-6 | TRBV11-2 | .
ASSLGVGLYNEQF | many | TRBJ2-1 | TRBV5-1 | .
ASSRPGLGLF | . | TRBJ2-2 | TRBV3-1 | .
ASSQVAGASADTQY | few | TRBJ2-3 | TRBV18 | TRBD2
ATSGGRGLETQY | . | TRBJ2-7 | TRBV15 | TRBD1